This passage covers 31 T cell receptor beta chains from one sample sequenced in a study of blood T cell repertoires in COVID-19 (dated by TCRdb to the early 2020s). Library preparation employed the immunoSEQ multiplex PCR assay. TCRdb took over this immuneACCESS table, retaining in-frame rearrangements with V and J assigned. Such tables are incomplete; in checked studies, under half of the missing clones stem from an unresolved V gene, and the remainder is unexplained. In this sample the table shows about 200,000 clones, 86% of which occur a single time. The ten top clones hold roughly 10% of the sample. Material: peripheral blood. The receptors were sampled from a woman in her forties or fifties with COVID-19, enrolled during active disease.

The V call is TRBV23-1, the J call TRBJ2-7; 9 bases match TRBD1. TRBV23-1 is given ORF status, its function remaining uncertain. Trimming at V came to 0 bases and at J to 7 bases, leaving 7 bases not matched to a gene. The CDR3 totals 15 residues. The CDR3 bases are TGCGCCAGCAGTCAATCGAAACAGGGGGCGGGGGAGCAGTACTTC. Translated: CASSQSKQGAGEQYF.

The chain links TRBV6-5 to TRBJ1-2; D possibly corresponds to TRBD1 (5 bases). There are 13 residues in the CDR3. The ends were cut back, 7 bases at V and 4 bases at J, with 13 bases in the middle. Germline V gene lookup returns CDR1 MNHEY and CDR2 SVGAGI. In DNA, the CDR3 is TGTGCCAGCACCGCCACAGGCGTCTATGGCTACACCTTC. Protein: CASTATGVYGYTF.

The chain recombines TRBV30 with TRBJ1-3, with D maybe TRBD1 (6 bases). Germline loops: CDR1 GTSNPN, CDR2 SVGIG (reference sequence). V shed 4 bases and J shed 3 bases, with 10 bases lying between them. The length of the CDR3 is 13 residues. CDR3 in amino acids: CAWNRDLGNTIYF. CDR3 sequence (DNA): TGTGCCTGGAACAGGGATCTTGGAAACACCATATATTTT. Combining the CDR3 with reference TRBV30 and TRBJ1-3 gives the whole variable domain SQTIHQWPATLVQPVGSPLSLECTVEGTSNPNLYWYRQAAGRGLQLLFYSVGIGQISSEVPQNLSASRPQDRQFILSSKKLLLSDSGFYLCAWNRDLGNTIYFGEGSWLTVV.

The genes are TRBV2 and TRBJ2-1; 7 bases line up with TRBD2. The CDR3 runs 13 residues. Germline lookup yields CDR1 SNHLY and CDR2 FYNNEI. V lost 4 bases to trimming and J lost 5 bases; unmatched junction nucleotides: 2. CDR3 in amino acids: CASSALAHNEQFF. In DNA form, the CDR3 reads TGTGCCAGCAGTGCACTAGCGCACAATGAGCAGTTCTTC.

This clone was seen more than once but under ten times. The CDR3 region has the DNA TGCGCCAGCAGCTTGACTCCCACTGAAGCTTTCTTT. Translated, it gives CASSLTPTEAFF. V and J are TRBV5-1 and TRBJ1-1; D gene uncertain. Trimming shortened V by 1 base and J by 4 bases, and 5 bases separated the two germline ends. Germline V gives CDR1 SGHRS, CDR2 YFSETQ. CDR3 size: 12 residues.

The chain carries TRBV6-4 and TRBJ1-6, with TRBD1 matching over 9 bases. Germline V gives CDR1 MRHNA, CDR2 SNTAGT. The CDR3 covers 13 residues. V shed 6 bases, J shed 10 bases, and the junction held 4 bases outside the gene matches. The CDR3 coding sequence is TGTGCCAGCAGCGGGACAGGGAGATCACCCCTCCACTTT. Translation gives CASSGTGRSPLHF.

The chain uses TRBV6-5 and TRBJ1-2; D remains unclear. The CDR3 spans 13 residues. The germline V gene encodes CDR1 MNHEY and CDR2 SVGAGI. V was trimmed by 8 bases and J by 0 bases, leaving 10 bases between them. CDR3 DNA sequence: TGTGCCAGCGGGTTGGGAGCTAACTATGGCTACACCTTC. This encodes CASGLGANYGYTF.

This chain links TRBV9 with TRBJ2-2, with 9 bases matching TRBD2. Germline V gene lookup returns CDR1 SGDLS and CDR2 YYNGEE. The CDR3 consists of 20 residues. V shed 2 bases, J shed 0 bases, and the junction held 14 bases outside the gene matches. The CDR3: CASSVRSGGRGHANTGELFF. The DNA for the CDR3 is TGTGCCAGCAGCGTTCGGAGCGGGGGGCGGGGCCACGCGAACACCGGGGAGCTGTTTTTT.

The V call is TRBV5-1, the J call TRBJ1-5, with TRBD1 identical over 7 bases. This CDR3 region has 18 residues. Germline V CDR1 and CDR2: SGHRS, YFSETQ. V dropped 6 bases and J dropped 2; count of bases not matched to a gene: 17. The CDR3 DNA sequence: TGCGCCAGCAAGGGGGGACAGACTCACCTTCCGGGCAATCAGCCCCAGCATTTT. Translation gives CASKGGQTHLPGNQPQHF.

This chain connects TRBV12-3 or TRBV12-4 to TRBJ1-1, with D tentatively TRBD1 (5 bases). CDR3 length: 13 residues. Trimming pared 7 bases from V and 5 bases from J, leaving 14 bases between. CDR3: CASTEGRGTEAFF. DNA for the CDR3: TGTGCCAGCACCGAAGGGCGGGGGACTGAAGCTTTCTTT.

This chain joins TRBV11-3 and TRBJ2-3; no firm D call. Trimming stripped 3 bases from V and 0 bases from J, with 16 bases between. CDR1 and CDR2 from the germline V gene are SGHNT and YENEEA. This CDR3 is built from 17 residues. For the CDR3, the DNA is TGTGCCAGCAGCTTGCCGCAGAGACTCTCTAGCACAGATACGCAGTATTTT. Its protein product is CASSLPQRLSSTDTQYF.

The chain links TRBV5-4 to TRBJ1-6, with 7 bases identical to TRBD1. This CDR3 contains 16 residues. Unmatched junction bases numbered 9, after V lost 2 bases and J lost 7 bases. Germline CDR1 is SGHNT and CDR2 is YYREEE (reference sequence). In nucleotides, the CDR3 is TGTGCCAGCAGCTTTCCGGGACAGAGACCAAATTCACCCCTCCACTTT. It encodes CASSFPGQRPNSPLHF.

The DNA for the CDR3 is TGCGCCAGCAGCCACACCGCGTCCGAGCAGTACTTC. This translates into CASSHTASEQYF. The chain uses TRBV4-1 and TRBJ2-7; D not certain. Germline assignment: CDR1 MGHRA and CDR2 YSYEKL. This CDR3 region has 12 residues. Trimming removed 3 bases at V and 6 bases at J, with 9 bases between.

The chain combines TRBV6-5 with TRBJ2-2; a weak D match, TRBD2 (6 bases). Trimming stripped 4 bases from V and 7 bases from J, with 19 bases between. The CDR3 totals 16 residues. The germline CDR1 and CDR2 sequences are MNHEY and SVGAGI. CDR3 bases: TGTGCCAGCAGTTCCCCTAGCGAGGCCGTCTACGGGGAGCTGTTTTTT. Its translation is CASSSPSEAVYGELFF.

This chain joins TRBV12-5 and TRBJ2-1; maybe TRBD1 (5 bases). Germline loops: CDR1 LGHNT, CDR2 FRNRAP. The ends were cut back, 5 bases at V and 10 bases at J, with 12 bases in the middle. CDR3 length equals 12 residues. CDR3 protein: CASGPAGMEQFF. CDR3 DNA sequence: TGTGCTAGTGGTCCCGCAGGGATGGAGCAGTTCTTC.

This sequence joins TRBV7-2 and TRBJ2-2, with 7 bases fitting TRBD1. Germline CDR1 is SGHTA and CDR2 is FQGNSA. The CDR3 has 14 amino acids. Trimming at V came to 5 bases and at J to 4 bases, leaving 4 bases not matched to a gene. The CDR3 loop reads CASSLGTATGELFF. The DNA for the CDR3 is TGTGCCAGCAGCCTGGGGACAGCCACCGGGGAGCTGTTTTTT.

Only one count was recorded for this clone. The chain carries TRBV9 and TRBJ2-1, with TRBD2 matching 14 bases. Germline values: CDR1 SGDLS, CDR2 YYNGEE. The CDR3 contains 16 residues. V was clipped by 3 bases and J by 8 bases; unmatched bases: 7. The DNA of the CDR3 is TGTGCCAGCAGCGGACTTGGACTAGCGGGAGGCGATGAGCAGTTCTTC. Its protein product is CASSGLGLAGGDEQFF. The variable domain in full, completed from reference TRBV9 and TRBJ2-1, reads DSGVTQTPKHLITATGQRVTLRCSPRSGDLSVYWYQQSLDQGLQFLIQYYNGEERAKGNILERFSAQQFPDLHSELNLSSLELGDSALYFCASSGLGLAGGDEQFFGPGTRLTVL.

Only a few counts were recorded for this clone. This rearrangement joins TRBV28 to TRBJ2-3; TRBD1 agrees at 7 bases. This CDR3 is 14 amino acids long. Trimming removed 6 bases from V and 3 bases from J; junction bases left unmatched: 6. The germline V gene has CDR1 MDHEN and CDR2 SYDVKM. CDR3 in DNA: TGTGCCAGCAGCATACAGGGGTTAACAGATACGCAGTATTTT. Translating gives CASSIQGLTDTQYF.

The chain is built from TRBV5-5 and TRBJ2-1, with D possibly matching TRBD2 (5 bases). The germline V and J ends were trimmed by 4 bases and 0 bases, with 17 bases remaining between them. The CDR3 is 17 residues long. Per the germline V gene, CDR1 is SGHKS and CDR2 is YYEKEE (reference sequence). CDR3 DNA: TGTGCCAGCAGCCCTGGACTTATACGACTCTCCTACAATGAGCAGTTCTTC. This encodes CASSPGLIRLSYNEQFF.

V and J are TRBV24-1 and TRBJ2-5; possible D gene TRBD1, 6 bases. Germline CDR1 is KGHDR and CDR2 is SFDVKD. V was trimmed by 5 bases and J by 1 base, leaving 16 bases between them. CDR3 size: 16 residues. The CDR3, as DNA: TGTGCCACCAGTGCCCTGGACGGACAGATCCAAGAGACCCAGTACTTC. The encoded protein is CATSALDGQIQETQYF.

This sequence joins TRBV7-6 and TRBJ2-1; TRBD2 matches at 12 bases. Trimming at V came to 4 bases and at J to 4 bases, leaving 5 bases not matched to a gene. The CDR3 runs 16 residues. Per germline, CDR1 SGHVS and CDR2 FNYEAQ. The CDR3 DNA reads as TGTGCCAGCAGCTCTGGACTAGCGGGGATTTACAATGAGCAGTTCTTC. Translating gives CASSSGLAGIYNEQFF.

The rearrangement joins TRBV19 to TRBJ2-1; D not certain. Trimming took 3 bases from V and 4 from J, leaving 7 bases between them. CDR1 and CDR2 from the germline V gene are LNHDA and SQIVND (reference sequence). This CDR3 contains 13 residues. In DNA, the CDR3 is TGTGCCAGTAGTATTTGGGCTTACAATGAGCAGTTCTTC. Amino acid sequence: CASSIWAYNEQFF. The variable domain in full, with the rest retrieved from reference TRBV19 and TRBJ2-1, is DGGITQSPKYLFRKEGQNVTLSCEQNLNHDAMYWYRQDPGQGLRLIYYSQIVNDFQKGDIAEGYSVSREKKESFPLTVTSAQKNPTAFYLCASSIWAYNEQFFGPGTRLTVL.

This clone appeared once. The V gene is TRBV4-2, the J gene TRBJ1-6, with TRBD1 as a possible D gene (6 bases). Trimming shortened V by 6 bases and J by 1 base, and 10 bases separated the two germline ends. Germline lookup yields CDR1 LGHNA and CDR2 YNFKEQ. The CDR3 runs 15 residues. The CDR3 DNA follows: TGTGCCAGCAGTGACAGGAGGTCCTATAATTCACCCCTCCACTTT. Translating it yields CASSDRRSYNSPLHF.

CDR3 sequence: CATSNWGAGRGGLTQYF. CDR3 sequence (DNA): TGTGCCACCAGCAATTGGGGAGCGGGCCGGGGAGGGTTGACCCAGTACTTC. This chain joins TRBV15 and TRBJ2-5; 7 nucleotides agree with TRBD2. Trimming took 4 bases from V and 7 from J; bases not matched to a gene: 18. This CDR3 contains 17 residues. CDR1 is LNHNV and CDR2 is YYDKDF in the germline V gene (reference sequence).

The chain joins TRBV6-5 to TRBJ2-1; 7 bases are a match to TRBD2. The germline gives CDR1 MNHEY, CDR2 SVGAGI. Trimming took 0 bases from V and 3 from J; bases not matched to a gene: 5. The CDR3 extends over 16 amino acids. Written as DNA, the CDR3 is TGTGCCAGCAGTTACTCGGGAGGGTGGATCTACAATGAGCAGTTCTTC. Translation: CASSYSGGWIYNEQFF.

The chain joins TRBV19 to TRBJ1-1; possibly TRBD1 for D (6 bases). The CDR3 consists of 18 residues. Germline V gene lookup returns CDR1 LNHDA and CDR2 SQIVND (reference sequence). With 2 bases removed from V and 0 bases from J, the gap between germline ends came to 19 bases. CDR3 loop: CASSITTGFLSMNTEAFF. The CDR3 DNA reads as TGTGCCAGTAGTATAACGACAGGCTTCTTATCCATGAACACTGAAGCTTTCTTT. Full variable domain (outside the CDR3, taken from reference TRBV19 and TRBJ1-1): DGGITQSPKYLFRKEGQNVTLSCEQNLNHDAMYWYRQDPGQGLRLIYYSQIVNDFQKGDIAEGYSVSREKKESFPLTVTSAQKNPTAFYLCASSITTGFLSMNTEAFFGQGTRLTVV.

The rearrangement links TRBV27 to TRBJ2-2, with a tentative D call TRBD2 (6 bases). V was cut by 6 bases and J by 3 bases, with 11 bases left in between. The CDR3 runs to 14 residues. Germline CDR1 is MNHEY and CDR2 is SMNVEV (reference sequence). The CDR3 is CASRGDLYTGELFF. The CDR3 coding sequence is TGTGCCAGCAGGGGGGACTTGTACACCGGGGAGCTGTTTTTT.

The chain joins TRBV9 to TRBJ2-2, with D unresolved. The germline V and J ends were trimmed by 1 base and 6 bases, with 4 bases remaining between them. The V gene's germline CDR1 is SGDLS and CDR2 YYNGEE. The CDR3 runs 12 residues. DNA of the CDR3: TGTGCCAGCAGCGTATATGCCGGGGAGCTGTTTTTT. It codes for CASSVYAGELFF.

The chain links TRBV6-6 to TRBJ1-2; 7 nucleotides line up with TRBD1. The V gene end was trimmed by 5 bases and the J gene end by 6 bases; junction bases not matched to a gene: 15. CDR3 size: 16 residues. Germline V CDR1 and CDR2: MNHNY, SVGAGI (reference sequence). This CDR3 reads CASSPRDSALGDGYTF. The CDR3 region has the DNA TGTGCCAGCAGTCCCCGGGACAGCGCATTAGGGGATGGCTACACCTTC.

V is TRBV5-1 and J is TRBJ2-7; 7 bases align to TRBD2. With V trimmed by 1 base and J by 1 base, 11 bases remained unmatched. CDR1 is SGHRS, CDR2 YFSETQ, per germline. The CDR3 is 17 residues long. CDR3: CASSLLQLGGESYEQYF. The DNA of the CDR3 is TGCGCCAGCAGCTTGCTGCAGTTGGGGGGGGAGTCCTACGAGCAGTACTTC.

A few counts support this clone. The DNA for the CDR3 is TGTGCCAGCTCACCGATGAGGGAAGGCGAGCAGTACGTC. Its protein is CASSPMREGEQYV. The chain employs TRBV18 and TRBJ2-7, with a possible D match to TRBD2 (5 bases). The CDR3 has 13 amino acids. Germline V gene data show CDR1 as KGHSH and CDR2 as LQKENI. The V end was cut by 3 bases, the J end by 6 bases, with 12 bases between.